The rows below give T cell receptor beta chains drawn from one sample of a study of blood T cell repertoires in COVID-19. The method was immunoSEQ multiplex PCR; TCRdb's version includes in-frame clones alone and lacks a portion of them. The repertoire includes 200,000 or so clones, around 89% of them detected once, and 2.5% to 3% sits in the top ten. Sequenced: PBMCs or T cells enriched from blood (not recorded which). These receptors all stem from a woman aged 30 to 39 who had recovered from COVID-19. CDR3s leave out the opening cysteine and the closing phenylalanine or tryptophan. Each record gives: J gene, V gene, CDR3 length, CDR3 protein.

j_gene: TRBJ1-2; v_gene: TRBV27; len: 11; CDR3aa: ASSPGQGGGYT
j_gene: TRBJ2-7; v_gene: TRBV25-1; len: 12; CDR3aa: ASSGGGRFNEQY
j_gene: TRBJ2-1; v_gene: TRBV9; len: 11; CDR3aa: ASSEQGEGEQF
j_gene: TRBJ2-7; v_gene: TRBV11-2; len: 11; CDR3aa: ASSRDRDYEQY
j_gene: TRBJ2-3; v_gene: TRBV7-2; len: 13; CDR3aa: ASRKDRTSTDTQY
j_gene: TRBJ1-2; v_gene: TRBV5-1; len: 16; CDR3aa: ASSYDTGQGALLYGYT
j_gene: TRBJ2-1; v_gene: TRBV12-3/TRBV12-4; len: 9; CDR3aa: ASSFNNEQF
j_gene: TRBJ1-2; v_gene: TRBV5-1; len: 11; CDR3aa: ASSLGRQGGYT
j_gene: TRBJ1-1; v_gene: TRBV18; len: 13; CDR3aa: ASSPVVGVNTEAF
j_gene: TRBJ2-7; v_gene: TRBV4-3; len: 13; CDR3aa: ASSQAREELYEQY
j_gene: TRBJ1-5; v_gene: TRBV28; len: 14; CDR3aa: ASSLRTGHSNQPQH
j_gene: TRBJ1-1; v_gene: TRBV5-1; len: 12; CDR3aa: ASSYMDSNTEAF
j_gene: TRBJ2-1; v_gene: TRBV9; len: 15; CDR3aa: ASSVVGAGLSYNEQF
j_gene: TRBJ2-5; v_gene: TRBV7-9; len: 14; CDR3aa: ASSLAGQGKTETQY
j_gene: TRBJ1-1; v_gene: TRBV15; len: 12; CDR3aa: ATSSEVKNTEAF
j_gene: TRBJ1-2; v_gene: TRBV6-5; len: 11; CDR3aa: ASSRTGGYGYT
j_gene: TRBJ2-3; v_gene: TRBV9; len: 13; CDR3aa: ASSPRTGGGDTQY
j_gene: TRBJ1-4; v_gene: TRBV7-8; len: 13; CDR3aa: ASSLSGAGGEKLF
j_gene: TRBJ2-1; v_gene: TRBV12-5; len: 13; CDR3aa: ASGPIAGAHNEQF
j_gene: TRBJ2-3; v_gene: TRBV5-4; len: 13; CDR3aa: ASSLVGAGQDTQY
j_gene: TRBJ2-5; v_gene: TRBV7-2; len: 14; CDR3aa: ASSSPPGGPQETQY
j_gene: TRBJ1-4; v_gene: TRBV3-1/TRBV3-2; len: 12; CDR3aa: ASSPRTGNEKLF
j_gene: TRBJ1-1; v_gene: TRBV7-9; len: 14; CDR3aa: ASSPSEVNLDTEAF
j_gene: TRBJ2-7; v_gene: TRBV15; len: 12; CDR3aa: ATSIRGRSYEQY
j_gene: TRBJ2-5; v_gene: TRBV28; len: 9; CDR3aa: ASRLRGTQY
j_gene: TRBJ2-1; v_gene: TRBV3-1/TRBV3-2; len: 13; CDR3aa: ASSLGTSGANEQF
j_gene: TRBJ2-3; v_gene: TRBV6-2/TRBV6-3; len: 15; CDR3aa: ASSYMMAGGRTDTQY
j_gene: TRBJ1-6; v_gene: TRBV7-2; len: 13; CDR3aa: ASSSRTGRNSPLH
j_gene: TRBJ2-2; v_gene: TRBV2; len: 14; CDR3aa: ASRLLAGGRTGELF
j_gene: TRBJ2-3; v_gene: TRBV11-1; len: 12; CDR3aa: ASSLPGQTDTQY
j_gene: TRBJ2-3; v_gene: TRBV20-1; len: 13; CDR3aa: SASIRGLASHTQY
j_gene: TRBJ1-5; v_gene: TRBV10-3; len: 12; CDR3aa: AIRGQGPDQPQH
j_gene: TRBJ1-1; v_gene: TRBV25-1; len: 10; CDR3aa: ASSYTGTEAF
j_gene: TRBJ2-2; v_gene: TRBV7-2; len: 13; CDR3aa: ASSLDLVEAGELF
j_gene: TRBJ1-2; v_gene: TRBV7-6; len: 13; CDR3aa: ASSPRFSGDYGYT
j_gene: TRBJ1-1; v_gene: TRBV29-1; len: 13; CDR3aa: SVEDFGRTHTEAF
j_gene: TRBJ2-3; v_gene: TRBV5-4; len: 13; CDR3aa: ASSFGGASTDTQY
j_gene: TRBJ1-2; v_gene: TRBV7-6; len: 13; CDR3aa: ASSLGDSSNYGYT
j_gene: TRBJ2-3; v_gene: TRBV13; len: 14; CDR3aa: ASSVQTSVETDTQY
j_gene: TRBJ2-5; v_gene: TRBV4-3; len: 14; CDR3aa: ASSQVIRGAGETQY
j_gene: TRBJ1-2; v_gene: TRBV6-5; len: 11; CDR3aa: ASSYGPNYGYT
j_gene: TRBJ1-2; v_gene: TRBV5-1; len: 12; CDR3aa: ASSLDGRNYGYT
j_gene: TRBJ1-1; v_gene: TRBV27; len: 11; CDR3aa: ASKQGHDTEAF
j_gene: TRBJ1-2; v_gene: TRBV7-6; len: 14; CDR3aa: ASSARFMSHPYGYT
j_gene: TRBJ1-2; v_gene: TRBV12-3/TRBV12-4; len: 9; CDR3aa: ASSPSYGYT
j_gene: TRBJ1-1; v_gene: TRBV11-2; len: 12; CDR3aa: ASSLDRGENEAF
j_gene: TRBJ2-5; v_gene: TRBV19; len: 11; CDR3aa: ASSMSRGETQY
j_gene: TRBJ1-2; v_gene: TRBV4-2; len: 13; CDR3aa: ASSQERDALGGYT
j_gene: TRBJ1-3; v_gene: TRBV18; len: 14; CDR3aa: ASSPRGQVSGNTIY
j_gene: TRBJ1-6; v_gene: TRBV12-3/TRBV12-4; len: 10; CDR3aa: ASREGEGSLH
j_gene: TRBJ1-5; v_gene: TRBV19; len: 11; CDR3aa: ASSGTGAQPQH
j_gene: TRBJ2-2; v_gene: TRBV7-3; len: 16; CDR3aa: ASSLRSAGTGNTGELF
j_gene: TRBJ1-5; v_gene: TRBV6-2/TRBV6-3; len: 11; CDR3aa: ASSSGYNQPQH
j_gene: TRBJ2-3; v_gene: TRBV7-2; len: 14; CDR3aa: ASSFRAGDLTDTQY
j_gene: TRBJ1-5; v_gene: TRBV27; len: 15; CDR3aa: ASSPLDENPSNQPQH
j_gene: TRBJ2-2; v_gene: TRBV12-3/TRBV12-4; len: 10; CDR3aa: ASIRGSGELF
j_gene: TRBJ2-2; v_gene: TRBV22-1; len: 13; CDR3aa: PGSADSVRTGELF